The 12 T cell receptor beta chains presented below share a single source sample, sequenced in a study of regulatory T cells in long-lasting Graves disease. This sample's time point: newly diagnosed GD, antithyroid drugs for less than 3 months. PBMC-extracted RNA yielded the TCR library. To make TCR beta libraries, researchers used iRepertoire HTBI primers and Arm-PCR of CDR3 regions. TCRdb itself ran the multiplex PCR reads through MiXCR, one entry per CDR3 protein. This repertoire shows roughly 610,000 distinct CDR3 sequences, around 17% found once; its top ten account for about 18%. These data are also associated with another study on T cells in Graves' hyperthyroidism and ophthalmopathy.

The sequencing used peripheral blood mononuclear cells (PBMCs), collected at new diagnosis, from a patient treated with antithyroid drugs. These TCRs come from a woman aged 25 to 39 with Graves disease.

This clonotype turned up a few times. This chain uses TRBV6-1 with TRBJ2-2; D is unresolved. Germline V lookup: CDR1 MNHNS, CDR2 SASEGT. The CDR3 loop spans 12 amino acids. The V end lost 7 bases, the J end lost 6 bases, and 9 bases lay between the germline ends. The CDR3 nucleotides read TGTGCCAGCATTGGGAAGGCCGGGGAGCTGTTTTTT. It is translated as CASIGKAGELFF.

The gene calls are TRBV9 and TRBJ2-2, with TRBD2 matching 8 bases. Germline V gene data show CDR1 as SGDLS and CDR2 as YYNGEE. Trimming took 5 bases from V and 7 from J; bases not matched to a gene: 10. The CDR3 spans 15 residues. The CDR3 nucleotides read TGTGCCAGCAGGTACCAGCGGGAGATCGTCGGGGAGCTGTTTTTT. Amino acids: CASRYQREIVGELFF.

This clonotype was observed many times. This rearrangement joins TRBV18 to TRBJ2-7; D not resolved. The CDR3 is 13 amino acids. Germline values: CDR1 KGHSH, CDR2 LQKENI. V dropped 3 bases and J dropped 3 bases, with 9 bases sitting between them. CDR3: CASSPQNSYEQYF. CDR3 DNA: TGTGCCAGCTCACCCCAGAACAGCTACGAGCAGTACTTC.

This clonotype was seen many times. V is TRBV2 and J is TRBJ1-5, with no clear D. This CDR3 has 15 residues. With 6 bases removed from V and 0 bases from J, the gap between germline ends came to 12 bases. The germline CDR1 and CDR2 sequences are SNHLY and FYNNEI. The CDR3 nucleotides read TGTGCCAGCAGCGCCGGGCCCAATAGCAATCAGCCCCAGCATTTT. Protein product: CASSAGPNSNQPQHF.

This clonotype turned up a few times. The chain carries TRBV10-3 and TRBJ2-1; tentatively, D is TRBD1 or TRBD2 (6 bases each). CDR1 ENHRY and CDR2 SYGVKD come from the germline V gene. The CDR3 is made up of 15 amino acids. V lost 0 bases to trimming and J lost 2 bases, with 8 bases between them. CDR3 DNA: TGTGCCATCAGTGAGTCGAGGGGGGCCTACAATGAGCAGTTCTTC. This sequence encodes CAISESRGAYNEQFF.

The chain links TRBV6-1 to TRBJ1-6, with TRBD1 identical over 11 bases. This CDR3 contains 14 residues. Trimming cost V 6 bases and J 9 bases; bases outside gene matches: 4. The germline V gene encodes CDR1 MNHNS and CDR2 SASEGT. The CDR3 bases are TGTGCCAGCAGCCGCGGACAGGGGGCTTCACCCCTCCACTTT. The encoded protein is CASSRGQGASPLHF.

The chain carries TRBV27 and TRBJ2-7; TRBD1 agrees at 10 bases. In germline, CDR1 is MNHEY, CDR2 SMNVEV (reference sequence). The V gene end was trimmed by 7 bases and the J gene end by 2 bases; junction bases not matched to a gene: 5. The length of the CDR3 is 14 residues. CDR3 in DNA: TGTGCCAGCACACTGGGACAGGGGACCTACGAGCAGTACTTC. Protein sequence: CASTLGQGTYEQYF.

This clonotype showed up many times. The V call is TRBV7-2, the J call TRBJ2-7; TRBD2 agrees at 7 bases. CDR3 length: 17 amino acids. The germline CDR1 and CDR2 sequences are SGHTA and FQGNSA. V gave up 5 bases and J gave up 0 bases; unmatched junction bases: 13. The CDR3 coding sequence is TGTGCCAGCAGCCAGATTCGGGTAGCGGGCTACTCCTACGAGCAGTACTTC. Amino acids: CASSQIRVAGYSYEQYF.

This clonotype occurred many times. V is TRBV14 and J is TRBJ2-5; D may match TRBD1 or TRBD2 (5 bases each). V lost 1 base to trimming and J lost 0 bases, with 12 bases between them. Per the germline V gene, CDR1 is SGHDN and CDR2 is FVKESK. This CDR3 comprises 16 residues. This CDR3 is CASSQGGGGHQETQYF. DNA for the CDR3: TGTGCCAGCAGCCAAGGGGGCGGCGGGCACCAAGAGACCCAGTACTTC.

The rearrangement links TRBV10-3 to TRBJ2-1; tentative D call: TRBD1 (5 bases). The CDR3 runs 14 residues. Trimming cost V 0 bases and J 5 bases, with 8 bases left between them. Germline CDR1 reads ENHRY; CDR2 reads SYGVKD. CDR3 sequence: CAISESGQDNEQFF. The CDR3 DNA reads TGTGCCATCAGTGAGTCGGGGCAGGACAATGAGCAGTTCTTC.

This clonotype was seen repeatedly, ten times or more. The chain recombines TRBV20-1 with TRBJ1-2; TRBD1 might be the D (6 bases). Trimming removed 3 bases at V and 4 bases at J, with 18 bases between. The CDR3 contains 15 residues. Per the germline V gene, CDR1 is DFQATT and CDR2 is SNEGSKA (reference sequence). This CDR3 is CSARADGGAGYGYTF. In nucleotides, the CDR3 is TGCAGTGCTAGGGCCGACGGGGGCGCTGGCTATGGCTACACCTTC.

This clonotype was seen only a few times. The CDR3 DNA reads TGTGCCAGCAGCTTACTCTCGGATAGCGGGATCTACAATGAGCAGTTCTTC. Its protein is CASSLLSDSGIYNEQFF. The rearrangement links TRBV7-9 to TRBJ2-1; 8 nucleotides align to TRBD2. The junction had 9 bases not matched to a gene; V was cut back by 2 bases and J by 3 bases. Germline V gene sequence: CDR1 SEHNR, CDR2 FQNEAQ (reference sequence). CDR3 length equals 17 residues.